This TCR beta chain was sequenced in a study of T cells in Graves' hyperthyroidism and ophthalmopathy. The table lists this clonotype with many counts. The CDR3 extends over 15 amino acids. With 5 bases removed from V and 0 bases from J, the gap between germline ends came to 13 bases. CDR1 is MDHEN, CDR2 SYDVKM, per germline. TCR beta CDR3 regions were amplified from RNA. During a first-round RT-PCR of the TCR CDR3, the HTBI primer set was used. TCRdb processed the multiplex PCR reads anew with MiXCR; each CDR3 protein has one entry. This table has 250,000 to 300,000 distinct CDR3 sequences, about 19% appearing once.

V and J are TRBV28 and TRBJ1-2; D is perhaps TRBD1 (5 bases). The clonotype was recovered from a man aged 45-60 years with Graves' ophthalmopathy. The sequencing input was blood. The CDR3 loop reads CASSPAGLTNYGYTF. The CDR3 DNA is TGTGCCAGCAGTCCCGCAGGGCTAACTAACTATGGCTACACCTTC.